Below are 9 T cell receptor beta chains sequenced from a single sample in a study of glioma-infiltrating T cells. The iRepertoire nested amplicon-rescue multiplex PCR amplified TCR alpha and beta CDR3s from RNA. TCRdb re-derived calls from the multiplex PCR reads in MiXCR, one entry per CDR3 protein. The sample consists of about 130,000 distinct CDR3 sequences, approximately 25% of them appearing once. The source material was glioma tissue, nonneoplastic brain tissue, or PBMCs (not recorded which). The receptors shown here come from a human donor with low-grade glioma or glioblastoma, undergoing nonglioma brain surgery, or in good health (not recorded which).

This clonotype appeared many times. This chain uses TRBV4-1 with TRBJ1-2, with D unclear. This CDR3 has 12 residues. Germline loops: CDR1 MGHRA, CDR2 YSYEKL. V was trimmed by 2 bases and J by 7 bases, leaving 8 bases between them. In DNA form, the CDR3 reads TGCGCCAGCAGCCAAAACCGCCGTGGCTACACCTTC. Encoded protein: CASSQNRRGYTF.

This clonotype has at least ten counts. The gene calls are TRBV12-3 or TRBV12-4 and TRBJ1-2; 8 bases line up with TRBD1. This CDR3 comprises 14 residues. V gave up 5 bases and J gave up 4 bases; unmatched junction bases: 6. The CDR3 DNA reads TGTGCCAGCAGTAGAAGGACAGGGATCTATGGCTACACCTTC. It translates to CASSRRTGIYGYTF.

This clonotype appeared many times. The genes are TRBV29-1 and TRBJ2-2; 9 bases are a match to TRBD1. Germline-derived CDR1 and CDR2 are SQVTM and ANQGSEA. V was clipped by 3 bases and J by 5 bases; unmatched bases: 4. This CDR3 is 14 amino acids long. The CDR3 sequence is CSVETGQGTGELFF. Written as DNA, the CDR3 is TGCAGCGTTGAGACTGGACAGGGGACCGGGGAGCTGTTTTTT.

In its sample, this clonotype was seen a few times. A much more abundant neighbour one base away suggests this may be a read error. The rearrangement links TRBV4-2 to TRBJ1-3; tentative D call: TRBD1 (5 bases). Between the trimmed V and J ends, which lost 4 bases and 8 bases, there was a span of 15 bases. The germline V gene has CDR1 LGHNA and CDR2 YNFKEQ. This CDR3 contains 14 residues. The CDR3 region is CASSPTGTVDTIYF. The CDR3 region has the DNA TGTGCCAGCAGCCCCACCGGGACTGTGGACACCATATATTTT.

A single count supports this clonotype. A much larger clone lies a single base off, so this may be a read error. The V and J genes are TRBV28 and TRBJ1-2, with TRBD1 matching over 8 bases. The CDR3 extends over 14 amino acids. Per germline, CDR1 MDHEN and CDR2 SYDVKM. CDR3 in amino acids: CASSRLRDRPGHTF. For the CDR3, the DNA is TGTGCCAGCAGTCGCCTCCGGGACAGGCCTGGCCACACCTTC.

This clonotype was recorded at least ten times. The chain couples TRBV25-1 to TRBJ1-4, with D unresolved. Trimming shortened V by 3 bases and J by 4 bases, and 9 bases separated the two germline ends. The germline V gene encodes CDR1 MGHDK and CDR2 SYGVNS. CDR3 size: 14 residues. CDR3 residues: CASSDPAINEKLFF. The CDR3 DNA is TGTGCCAGCAGTGACCCCGCGATTAATGAAAAACTGTTTTTT.

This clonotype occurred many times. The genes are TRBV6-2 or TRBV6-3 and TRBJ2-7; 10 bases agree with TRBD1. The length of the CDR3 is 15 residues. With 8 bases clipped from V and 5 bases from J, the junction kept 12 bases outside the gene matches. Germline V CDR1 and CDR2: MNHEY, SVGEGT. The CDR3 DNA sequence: TGTGCCAGCGGAAATTTGGACAGGGGGTACCACGAGCAGTACTTC. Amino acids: CASGNLDRGYHEQYF.

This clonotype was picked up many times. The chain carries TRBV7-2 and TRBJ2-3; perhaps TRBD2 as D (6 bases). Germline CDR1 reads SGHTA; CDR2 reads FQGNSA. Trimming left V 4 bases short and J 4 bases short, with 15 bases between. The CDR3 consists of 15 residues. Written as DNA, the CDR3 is TGTGCCAGCAGCTCACGGCTAGCGAGAGCAGATACGCAGTATTTT. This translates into CASSSRLARADTQYF.

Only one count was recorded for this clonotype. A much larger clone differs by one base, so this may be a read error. The CDR3 DNA reads TGTGCCAGCAGCCAAGGGGGAATATTAGCTAACTATGGCTACACCTTC. It specifies CASSQGGILANYGYTF. The J gene is TRBJ1-2, the V gene TRBV28, with D perhaps TRBD1 (6 bases). Germline V gene sequence: CDR1 MDHEN, CDR2 SYDVKM. This CDR3 region has 16 residues. Deletions cut 6 bases from V and 0 bases from J, with 17 bases between.